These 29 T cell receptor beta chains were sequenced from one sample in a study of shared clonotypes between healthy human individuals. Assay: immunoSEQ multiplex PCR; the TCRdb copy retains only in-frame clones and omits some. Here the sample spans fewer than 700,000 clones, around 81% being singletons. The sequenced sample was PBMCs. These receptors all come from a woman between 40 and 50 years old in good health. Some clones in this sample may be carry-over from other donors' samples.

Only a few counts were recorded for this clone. CDR3 in DNA: TGTGCCAGCAGTGAATGGAGCTCTGGAAACACCATATATTTT. Encoded protein: CASSEWSSGNTIYF. This chain connects TRBV25-1 to TRBJ1-3; D is ambiguous. The CDR3 contains 14 residues. Germline lookup yields CDR1 MGHDK and CDR2 SYGVNS. V gave up 1 base and J gave up 0 bases, with 4 bases separating them. Looking up the rest from reference TRBV25-1 and TRBJ1-3 gives the full variable domain: EADIYQTPRYLVIGTGKKITLECSQTMGHDKMYWYQQDPGMELHLIHYSYGVNSTEKGDLSSESTVSRIRTEHFPLTLESARPSHTSQYLCASSEWSSGNTIYFGEGSWLTVV.

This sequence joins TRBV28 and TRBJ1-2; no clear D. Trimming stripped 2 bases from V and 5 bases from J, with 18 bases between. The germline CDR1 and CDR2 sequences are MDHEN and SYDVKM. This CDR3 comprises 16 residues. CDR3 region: CASSLIWRPDGYGYTF. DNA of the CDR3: TGTGCCAGCAGTTTAATCTGGAGGCCCGATGGGTATGGCTACACCTTC.

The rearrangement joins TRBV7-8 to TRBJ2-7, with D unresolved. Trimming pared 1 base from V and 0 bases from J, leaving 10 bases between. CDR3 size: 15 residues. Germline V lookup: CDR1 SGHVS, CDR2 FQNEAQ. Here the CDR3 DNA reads TGTGCCAGCAGCTTAGTCGGCAGTTACTCCTACGAGCAGTACTTC. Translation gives CASSLVGSYSYEQYF.

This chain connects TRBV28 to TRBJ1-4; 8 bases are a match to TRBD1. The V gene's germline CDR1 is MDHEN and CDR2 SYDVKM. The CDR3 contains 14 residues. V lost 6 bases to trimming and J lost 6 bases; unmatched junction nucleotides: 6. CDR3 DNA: TGTGCCAGCAGCCTCGGACAGGGCGATGAAAAACTGTTTTTT. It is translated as CASSLGQGDEKLFF.

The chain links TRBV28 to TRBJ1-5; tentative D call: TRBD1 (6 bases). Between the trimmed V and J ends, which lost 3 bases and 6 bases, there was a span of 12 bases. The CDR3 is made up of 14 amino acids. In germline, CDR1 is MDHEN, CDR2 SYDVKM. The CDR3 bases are TGTGCCAGCAGTTTCCAGGGGCGCGGTCAGCCCCAGCATTTT. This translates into CASSFQGRGQPQHF. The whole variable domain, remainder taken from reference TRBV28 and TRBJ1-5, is DVKVTQSSRYLVKRTGEKVFLECVQDMDHENMFWYRQDPGLGLRLIYFSYDVKMKEKGDIPEGYSVSREKKERFSLILESASTNQTSMYLCASSFQGRGQPQHFGDGTRLSIL.

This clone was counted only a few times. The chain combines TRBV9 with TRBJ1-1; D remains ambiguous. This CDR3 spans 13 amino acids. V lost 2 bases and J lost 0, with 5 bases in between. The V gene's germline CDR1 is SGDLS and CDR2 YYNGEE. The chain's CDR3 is CASSVNLNTEAFF. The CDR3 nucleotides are TGTGCCAGCAGCGTCAACCTGAACACTGAAGCTTTCTTT.

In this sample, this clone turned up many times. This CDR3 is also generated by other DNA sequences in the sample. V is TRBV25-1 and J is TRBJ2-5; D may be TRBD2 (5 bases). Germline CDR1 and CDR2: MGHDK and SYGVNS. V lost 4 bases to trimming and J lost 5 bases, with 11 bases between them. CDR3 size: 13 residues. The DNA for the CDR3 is TGTGCCAGCAGTGGGCGCGGGCTTGAGACCCAGTACTTC. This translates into CASSGRGLETQYF.

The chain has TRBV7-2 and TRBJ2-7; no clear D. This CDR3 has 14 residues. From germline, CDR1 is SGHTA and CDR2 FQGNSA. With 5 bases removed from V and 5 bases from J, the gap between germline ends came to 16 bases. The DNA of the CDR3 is TGTGCCAGCAGCCCCCGGCGCCCGGAAAACGAGCAGTACTTC. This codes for CASSPRRPENEQYF.

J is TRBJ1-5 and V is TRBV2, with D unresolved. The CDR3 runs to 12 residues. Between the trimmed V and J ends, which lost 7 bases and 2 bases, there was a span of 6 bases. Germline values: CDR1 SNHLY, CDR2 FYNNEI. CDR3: CASTRGNQPQHF. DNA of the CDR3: TGTGCCAGCACCCGGGGCAATCAGCCCCAGCATTTT.

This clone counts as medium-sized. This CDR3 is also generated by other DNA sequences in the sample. The CDR3 sequence: CASGKGDIAYEQYF. CDR3 in DNA: TGTGCCAGCGGGAAAGGGGACATAGCCTACGAGCAGTACTTC. The gene calls are TRBV7-9 and TRBJ2-7, with a weak D call TRBD1 (6 bases). V was cut by 8 bases and J by 2 bases, with 16 bases left in between. Per germline, CDR1 SEHNR and CDR2 FQNEAQ (reference sequence). The CDR3 is made up of 14 amino acids. Full variable domain (outside the CDR3, taken from reference TRBV7-9 and TRBJ2-7): DTGVSQNPRHKITKRGQNVTFRCDPISEHNRLYWYRQTLGQGPEFLTYFQNEAQLEKSRLLSDRFSAERPKGSFSTLEIQRTEQGDSAMYLCASGKGDIAYEQYFGPGTRLTVT.

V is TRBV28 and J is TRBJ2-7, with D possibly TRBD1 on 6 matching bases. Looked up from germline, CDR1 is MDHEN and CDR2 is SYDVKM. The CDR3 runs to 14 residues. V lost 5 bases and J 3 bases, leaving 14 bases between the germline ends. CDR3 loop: CASSPQGVVYEQYF. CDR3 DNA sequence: TGTGCCAGCAGTCCACAGGGAGTCGTCTACGAGCAGTACTTC.

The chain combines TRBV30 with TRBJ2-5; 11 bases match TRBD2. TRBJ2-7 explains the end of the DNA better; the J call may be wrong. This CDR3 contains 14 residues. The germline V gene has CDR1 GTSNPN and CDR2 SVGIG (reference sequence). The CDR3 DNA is TGTGCCTGGAGTGTGGGACTAGCGGATTACGAGCAGTACTTC. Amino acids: CAWSVGLADYEQYF.

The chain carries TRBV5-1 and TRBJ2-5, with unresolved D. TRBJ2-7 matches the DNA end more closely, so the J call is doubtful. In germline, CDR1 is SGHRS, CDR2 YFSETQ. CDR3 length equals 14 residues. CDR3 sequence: CASSLIAPTYEQYF. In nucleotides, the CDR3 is TGCGCCAGCAGCTTAATTGCTCCTACCTACGAGCAGTACTTC.

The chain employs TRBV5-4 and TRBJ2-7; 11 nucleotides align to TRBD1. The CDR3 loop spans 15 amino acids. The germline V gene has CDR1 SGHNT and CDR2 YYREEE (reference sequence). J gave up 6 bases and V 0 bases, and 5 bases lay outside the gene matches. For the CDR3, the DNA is TGTGCCAGCAGCTTGGGGACAGGGGGCTGGGGCGAGCAGTACTTC. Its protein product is CASSLGTGGWGEQYF.

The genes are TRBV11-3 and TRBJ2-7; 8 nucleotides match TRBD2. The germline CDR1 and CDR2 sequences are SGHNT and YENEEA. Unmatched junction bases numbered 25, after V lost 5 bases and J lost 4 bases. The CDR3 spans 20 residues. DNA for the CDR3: TGTGCCAGCAGCCCCCAAGGCGGAAGCGGGAGACCACCACTCGCTTACGAGCAGTACTTC. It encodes CASSPQGGSGRPPLAYEQYF. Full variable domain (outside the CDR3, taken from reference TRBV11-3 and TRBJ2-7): EAGVVQSPRYKIIEKKQPVAFWCNPISGHNTLYWYLQNLGQGPELLIRYENEEAVDDSQLPKDRFSAERLKGVDSTLKIQPAELGDSAVYLCASSPQGGSGRPPLAYEQYFGPGTRLTVT.

The CDR3 sequence: CASSPGLSPGTDTQYF. DNA for the CDR3: TGTGCCAGCAGTCCCGGACTCTCTCCGGGGACAGATACGCAGTATTTT. This chain links TRBV6-4 with TRBJ2-3; weak D call: TRBD2 (5 bases). Looked up from germline, CDR1 is MRHNA and CDR2 is SNTAGT. The CDR3 length is 16 residues. Trimming stripped 5 bases from V and 3 bases from J, with 18 bases between.

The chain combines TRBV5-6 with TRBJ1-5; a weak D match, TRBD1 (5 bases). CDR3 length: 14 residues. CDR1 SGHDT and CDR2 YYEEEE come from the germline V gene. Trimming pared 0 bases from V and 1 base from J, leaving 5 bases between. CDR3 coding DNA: TGTGCCAGCAGCTTGGGACAGAGCAATCAGCCCCAGCATTTT. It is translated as CASSLGQSNQPQHF.

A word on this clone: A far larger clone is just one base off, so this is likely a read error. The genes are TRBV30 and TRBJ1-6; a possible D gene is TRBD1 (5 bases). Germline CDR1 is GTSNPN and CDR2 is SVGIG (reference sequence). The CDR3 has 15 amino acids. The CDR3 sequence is CAWRNSGGTNSPPHF. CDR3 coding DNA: TGTGCCTGGAGGAACTCGGGGGGGACCAATTCACCCCCCCACTTT.

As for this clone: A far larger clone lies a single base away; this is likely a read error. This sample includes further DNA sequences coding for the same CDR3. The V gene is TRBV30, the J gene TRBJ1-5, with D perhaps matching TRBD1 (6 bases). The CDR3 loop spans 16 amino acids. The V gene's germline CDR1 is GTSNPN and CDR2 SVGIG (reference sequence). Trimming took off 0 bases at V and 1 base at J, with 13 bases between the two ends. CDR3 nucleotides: TGTGCCTGGAGTGTAGGGGGTGACTACAGCAATCAGCCCCAGCATTTT. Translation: CAWSVGGDYSNQPQHF.

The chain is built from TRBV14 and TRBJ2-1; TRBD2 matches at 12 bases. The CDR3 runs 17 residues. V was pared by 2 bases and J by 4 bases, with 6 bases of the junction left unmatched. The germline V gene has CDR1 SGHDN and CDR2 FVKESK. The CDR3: CASSQTPTSGRYNEQFF. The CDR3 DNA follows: TGTGCCAGCAGCCAAACCCCGACTAGCGGGAGATACAATGAGCAGTTCTTC.

The CDR3 region is CASSLSGRETQYF. In nucleotides, the CDR3 is TGTGCCAGCAGCTTAAGTGGGAGAGAGACCCAGTACTTC. The chain carries TRBV7-2 and TRBJ2-5; D perhaps matches TRBD2 (5 bases). The V gene's germline CDR1 is SGHTA and CDR2 FQGNSA. This CDR3 has 13 residues. V dropped 2 bases and J dropped 4 bases, with 8 bases sitting between them.

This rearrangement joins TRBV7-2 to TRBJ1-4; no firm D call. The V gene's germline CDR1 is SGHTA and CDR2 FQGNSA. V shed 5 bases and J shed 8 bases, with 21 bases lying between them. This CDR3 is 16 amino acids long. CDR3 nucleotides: TGTGCCAGCAGCCCCATCGCCTTAAGGCGTGACGAAAAACTGTTTTTT. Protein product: CASSPIALRRDEKLFF. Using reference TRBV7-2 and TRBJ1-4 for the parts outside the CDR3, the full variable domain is GAGVSQSPSNKVTEKGKDVELRCDPISGHTALYWYRQSLGQGLEFLIYFQGNSAPDKSGLPSDRFSAERTGGSVSTLTIQRTQQEDSAVYLCASSPIALRRDEKLFFGSGTQLSVL.

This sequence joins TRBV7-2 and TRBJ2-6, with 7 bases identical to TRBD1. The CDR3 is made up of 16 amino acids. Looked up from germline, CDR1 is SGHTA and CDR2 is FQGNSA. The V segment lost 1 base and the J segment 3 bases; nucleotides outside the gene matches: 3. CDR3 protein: CASSLGGGGGANVLTF. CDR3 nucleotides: TGTGCCAGCAGCTTAGGAGGGGGCGGTGGGGCCAACGTCCTGACTTTC.

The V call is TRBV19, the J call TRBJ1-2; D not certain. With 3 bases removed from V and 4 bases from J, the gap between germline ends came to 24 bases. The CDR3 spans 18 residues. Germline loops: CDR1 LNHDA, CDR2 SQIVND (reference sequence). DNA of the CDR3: TGTGCCAGTAGTATCTCTCCAACGGCCGAAGGTTTCCCCTATGGCTACACCTTC. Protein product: CASSISPTAEGFPYGYTF.

The CDR3 nucleotides are TGTGCCAGCAGTAGGGGGGGACAGCCGAACACTGAAGCTTTCTTT. Its translation is CASSRGGQPNTEAFF. The V gene is TRBV6-5, the J gene TRBJ1-1; 7 bases map to TRBD1. Trimming removed 5 bases from V and 1 base from J; junction bases left unmatched: 7. CDR1 and CDR2 (germline): MNHEY, SVGAGI. The CDR3 length is 15 residues.

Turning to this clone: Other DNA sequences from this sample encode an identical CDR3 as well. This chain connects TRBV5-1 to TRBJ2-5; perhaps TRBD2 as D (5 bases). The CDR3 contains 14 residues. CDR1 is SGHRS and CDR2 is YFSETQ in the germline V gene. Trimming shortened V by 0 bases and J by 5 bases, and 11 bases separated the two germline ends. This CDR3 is CASSLGHGGETQYF. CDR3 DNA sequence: TGCGCCAGCAGCTTGGGACACGGAGGCGAGACCCAGTACTTC. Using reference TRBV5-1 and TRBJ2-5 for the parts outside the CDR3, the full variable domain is KAGVTQTPRYLIKTRGQQVTLSCSPISGHRSVSWYQQTPGQGLQFLFEYFSETQRNKGNFPGRFSGRQFSNSRSEMNVSTLELGDSALYLCASSLGHGGETQYFGPGTRLLVL.

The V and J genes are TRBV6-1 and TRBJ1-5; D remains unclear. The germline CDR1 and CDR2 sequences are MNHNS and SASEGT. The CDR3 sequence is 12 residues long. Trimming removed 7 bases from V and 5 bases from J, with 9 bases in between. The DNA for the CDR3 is TGTGCCAGCAATCGGCAGGATCAGCCCCAGCATTTT. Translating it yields CASNRQDQPQHF.

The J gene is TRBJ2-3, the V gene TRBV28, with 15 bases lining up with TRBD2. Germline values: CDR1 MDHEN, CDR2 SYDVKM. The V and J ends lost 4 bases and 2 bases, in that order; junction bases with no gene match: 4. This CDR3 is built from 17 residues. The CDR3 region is CASSSGTSGRTTDTQYF. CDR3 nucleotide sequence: TGTGCCAGCAGTTCAGGGACTAGCGGGAGGACCACAGATACGCAGTATTTT.

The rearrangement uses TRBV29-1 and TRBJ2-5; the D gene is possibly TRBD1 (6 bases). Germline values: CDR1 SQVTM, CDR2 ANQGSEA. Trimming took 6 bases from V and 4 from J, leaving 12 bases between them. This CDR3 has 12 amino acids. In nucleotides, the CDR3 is TGCAGCGTCCTGACAGGAGGAGAGACCCAGTACTTC. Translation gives CSVLTGGETQYF.